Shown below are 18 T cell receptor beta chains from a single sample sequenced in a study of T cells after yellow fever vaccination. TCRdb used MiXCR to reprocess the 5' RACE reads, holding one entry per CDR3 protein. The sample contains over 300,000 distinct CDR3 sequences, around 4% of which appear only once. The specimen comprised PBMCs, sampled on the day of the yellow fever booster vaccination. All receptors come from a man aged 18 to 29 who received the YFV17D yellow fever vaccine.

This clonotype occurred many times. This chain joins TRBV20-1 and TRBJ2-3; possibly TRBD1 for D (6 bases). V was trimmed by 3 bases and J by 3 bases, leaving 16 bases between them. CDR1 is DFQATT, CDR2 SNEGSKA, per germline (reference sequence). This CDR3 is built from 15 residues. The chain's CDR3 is CSASPVQGMTDTQYF. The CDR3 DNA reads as TGCAGTGCTAGCCCCGTCCAGGGGATGACAGATACGCAGTATTTT.

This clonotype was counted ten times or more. The CDR3 DNA is TGCGCCAGCAGCCAAGACAGCGGGGGCCTGAGTAATGAGCAGTTCTTC. It specifies CASSQDSGGLSNEQFF. The chain couples TRBV4-3 to TRBJ2-1; 8 bases map to TRBD2. V was pared by 0 bases and J by 7 bases, with 8 bases of the junction left unmatched. The CDR3 is made up of 16 amino acids. Germline V gene lookup returns CDR1 LGHNA and CDR2 YSLEER.

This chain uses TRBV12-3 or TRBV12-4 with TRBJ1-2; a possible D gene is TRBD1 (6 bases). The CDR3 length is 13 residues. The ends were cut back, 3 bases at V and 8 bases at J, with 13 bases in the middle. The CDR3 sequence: CASSLRTVSGYTF. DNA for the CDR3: TGTGCCAGCAGTTTGCGGACAGTCTCCGGCTACACCTTC.

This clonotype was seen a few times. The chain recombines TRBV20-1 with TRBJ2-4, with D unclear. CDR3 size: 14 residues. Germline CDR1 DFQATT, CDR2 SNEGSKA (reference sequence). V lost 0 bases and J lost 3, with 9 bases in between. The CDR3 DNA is TGCAGTGCTAGAGATCTTGATATCAAAAACATTCAGTACTTC. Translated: CSARDLDIKNIQYF.

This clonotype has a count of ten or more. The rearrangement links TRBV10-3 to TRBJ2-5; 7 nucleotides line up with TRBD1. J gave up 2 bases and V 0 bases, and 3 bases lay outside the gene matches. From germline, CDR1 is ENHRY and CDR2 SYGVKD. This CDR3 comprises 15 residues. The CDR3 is CAISESDRRQETQYF. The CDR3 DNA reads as TGTGCCATCAGTGAGTCGGACAGGAGGCAAGAGACCCAGTACTTC.

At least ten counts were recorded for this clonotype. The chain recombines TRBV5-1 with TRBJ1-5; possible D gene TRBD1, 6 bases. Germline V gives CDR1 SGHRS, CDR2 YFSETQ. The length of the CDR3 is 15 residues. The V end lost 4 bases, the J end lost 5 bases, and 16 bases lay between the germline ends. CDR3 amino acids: CASSPLGQLDQPQHF. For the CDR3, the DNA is TGCGCCAGCAGCCCACTCGGACAGCTAGATCAGCCCCAGCATTTT. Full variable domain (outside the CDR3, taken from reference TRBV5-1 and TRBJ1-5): KAGVTQTPRYLIKTRGQQVTLSCSPISGHRSVSWYQQTPGQGLQFLFEYFSETQRNKGNFPGRFSGRQFSNSRSEMNVSTLELGDSALYLCASSPLGQLDQPQHFGDGTRLSIL.

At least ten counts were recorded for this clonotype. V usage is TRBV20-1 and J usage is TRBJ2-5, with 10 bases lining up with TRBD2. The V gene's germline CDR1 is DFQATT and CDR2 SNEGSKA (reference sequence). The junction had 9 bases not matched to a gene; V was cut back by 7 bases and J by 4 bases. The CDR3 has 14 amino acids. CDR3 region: CSESGGGGGETQYF. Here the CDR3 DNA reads TGCAGTGAGAGCGGGGGGGGCGGAGGAGAGACCCAGTACTTC.

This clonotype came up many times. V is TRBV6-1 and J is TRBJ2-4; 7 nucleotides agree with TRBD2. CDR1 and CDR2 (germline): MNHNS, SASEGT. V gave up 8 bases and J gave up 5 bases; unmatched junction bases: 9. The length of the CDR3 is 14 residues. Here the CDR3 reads CASSLGGVQNIQYF. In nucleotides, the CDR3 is TGTGCCAGCTCCCTGGGAGGGGTCCAAAACATTCAGTACTTC.

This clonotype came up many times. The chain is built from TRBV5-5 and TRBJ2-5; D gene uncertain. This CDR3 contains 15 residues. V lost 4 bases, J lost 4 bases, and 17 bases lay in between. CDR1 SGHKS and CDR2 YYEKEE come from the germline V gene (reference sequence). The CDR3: CASSPPPDGVETQYF. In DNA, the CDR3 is TGTGCCAGCAGCCCTCCCCCCGACGGAGTAGAGACCCAGTACTTC.

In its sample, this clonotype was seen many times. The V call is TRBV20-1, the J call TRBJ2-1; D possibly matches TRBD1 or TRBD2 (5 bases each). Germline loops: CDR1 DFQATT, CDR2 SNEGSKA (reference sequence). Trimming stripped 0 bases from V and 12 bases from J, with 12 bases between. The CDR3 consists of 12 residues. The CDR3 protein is CSARDLGDGQFF. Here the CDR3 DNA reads TGCAGTGCTAGAGATCTAGGGGACGGGCAGTTCTTC.

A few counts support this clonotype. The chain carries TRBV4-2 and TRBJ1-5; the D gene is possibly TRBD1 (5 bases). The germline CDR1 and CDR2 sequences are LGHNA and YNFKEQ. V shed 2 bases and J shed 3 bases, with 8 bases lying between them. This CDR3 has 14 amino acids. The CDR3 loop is CASSQQGYNQPQHF. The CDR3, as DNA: TGTGCCAGCAGCCAACAGGGTTACAATCAGCCCCAGCATTTT.

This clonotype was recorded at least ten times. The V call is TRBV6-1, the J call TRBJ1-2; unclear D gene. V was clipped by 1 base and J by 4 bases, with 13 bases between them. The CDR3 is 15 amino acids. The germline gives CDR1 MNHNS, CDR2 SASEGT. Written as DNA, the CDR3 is TGTGCCAGCAGTGAAGGACCGACCCTCATCTATGGCTACACCTTC. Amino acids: CASSEGPTLIYGYTF.

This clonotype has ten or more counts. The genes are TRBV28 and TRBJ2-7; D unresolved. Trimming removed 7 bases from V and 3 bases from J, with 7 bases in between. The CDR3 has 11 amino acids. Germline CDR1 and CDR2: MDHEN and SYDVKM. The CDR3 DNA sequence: TGTGCCAGCACCAATAACTACGAGCAGTACTTC. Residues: CASTNNYEQYF.

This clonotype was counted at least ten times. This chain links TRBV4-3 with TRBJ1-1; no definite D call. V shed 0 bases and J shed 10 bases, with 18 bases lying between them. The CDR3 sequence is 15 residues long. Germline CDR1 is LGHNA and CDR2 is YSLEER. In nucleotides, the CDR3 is TGCGCCAGCAGCCAAGATAGGTACTTCACCTCGGGAGCTTTCTTT. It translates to CASSQDRYFTSGAFF.

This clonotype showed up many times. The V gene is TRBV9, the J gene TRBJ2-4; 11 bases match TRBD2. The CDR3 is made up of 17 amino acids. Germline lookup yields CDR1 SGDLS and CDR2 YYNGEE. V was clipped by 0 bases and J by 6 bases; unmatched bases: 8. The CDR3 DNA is TGTGCCAGCAGCGTAGTAGCTAGCGGGGGGCCGGGAAACATTCAGTACTTC. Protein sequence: CASSVVASGGPGNIQYF.

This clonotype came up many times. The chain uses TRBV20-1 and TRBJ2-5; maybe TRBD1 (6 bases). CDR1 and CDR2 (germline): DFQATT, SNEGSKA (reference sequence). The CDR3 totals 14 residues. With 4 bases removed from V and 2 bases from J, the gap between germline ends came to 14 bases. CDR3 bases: TGCAGTGCTACTAGTACAGGGAAACAAGAGACCCAGTACTTC. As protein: CSATSTGKQETQYF.

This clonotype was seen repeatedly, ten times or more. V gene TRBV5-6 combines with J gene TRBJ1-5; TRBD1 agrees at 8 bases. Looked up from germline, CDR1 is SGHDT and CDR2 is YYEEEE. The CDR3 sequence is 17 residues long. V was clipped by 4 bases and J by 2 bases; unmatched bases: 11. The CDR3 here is CASSHGQGKGGNQPQHF. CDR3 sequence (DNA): TGTGCCAGCAGCCACGGACAGGGCAAAGGTGGCAATCAGCCCCAGCATTTT.

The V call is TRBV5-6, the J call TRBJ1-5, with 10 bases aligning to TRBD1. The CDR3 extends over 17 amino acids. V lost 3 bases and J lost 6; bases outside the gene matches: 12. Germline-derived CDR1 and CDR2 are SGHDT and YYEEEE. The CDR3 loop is CASSSYRYGTGAQPQHF. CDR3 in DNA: TGTGCCAGCAGCTCCTACCGATATGGGACAGGGGCTCAGCCCCAGCATTTT.